This T cell receptor beta chain was recorded in a study of Graves' ophthalmopathy and Graves' hyperthyroidism (dated by TCRdb to between 2018 and 2020). Notes on the research overall: Peripheral blood samples were taken at the time of initial diagnosis, before any treatment was given. To explore V-J signatures that distinguish ophthalmopathy from hyperthyroidism, a discovery set of roughly 98 patients was enrolled, made up of around 40 with ophthalmopathy and roughly 55 with stable hyperthyroidism. After sampling, hyperthyroidism patients received methimazole starting at 30 mg daily, and ophthalmopathy patients received high-dose intravenous methylprednisolone. In total, approximately 130 blood samples were TCR-sequenced: 40 to 45 ophthalmopathy, roughly 80 hyperthyroidism and some 17 hyperthyroidism-to-ophthalmopathy patients. An independent validation cohort comprised roughly 20 hyperthyroidism patients and roughly 15 patients who later progressed from hyperthyroidism to ophthalmopathy. In five or six hyperthyroidism patients, the T-cell repertoire of thyroid tissue was compared with the T-cell repertoire of blood. The study used TCR beta repertoire signatures to distinguish Graves' ophthalmopathy from Graves' hyperthyroidism and to predict progression to ophthalmopathy. Broader findings and caveats from the paper: Most of the expanded thyroid clonotypes with a frequency above 0.001 were also detected in blood, and it was suggested that the thyroid immune response may be reflected by blood repertoires. In validation, the model predicted ophthalmopathy progression with 70.59% sensitivity and roughly 72% specificity; eleven to twelve predicted patients were CT-confirmed with GO in a median of 6.5 months. No statistical method was used to predetermine the sample size, and group allocation was not hidden from the investigators. The 13-signature model separated ophthalmopathy from stable hyperthyroidism with approximately 90% sensitivity and around 84% specificity in cross-validation, and 80%/75% in the test set.

Patients with ophthalmopathy had moderately to severely active disease, with a Clinical Activity Score of 3 or more, a NOSPECS grade of 4 or more, and a disease duration of less than 3 months. Patients with other autoimmune diseases, uncontrolled infections, pregnancy or lactation were excluded from the study. Diagnosis was based on clinical symptoms, serum thyroxine, TRAb, thyroid ultrasound and orbital computed tomography. PBMCs were isolated from 8 to 10 ml of fresh peripheral blood by Ficoll-Paque density gradient centrifugation. Trizol reagent was used to extract the total RNA, and its quality was then checked on an Agilent 2100 Bioanalyzer. This clonotype was detected ten times or more. What antigen it recognizes has not been identified. No qualities accompany the bases; no much larger clone lies one base away. From a lookup of the germline V gene, CDR1 and CDR2 are MNHEY and SVGAGI. V is clipped by 6 bases and J by 2 bases, and the sequence between their germline boundaries is 14 bases long. There are 15 amino acids in the CDR3, from cysteine to phenylalanine inclusive. Just CDR3 DNA is preserved here, 45 bases in frame from base 1.

For repertoire sequencing, TCR beta CDR3 regions were amplified from RNA transcripts. A first-round RT-PCR used HTBI primers with the Qiagen OneStep RT-PCR kit, followed by a second-round multiplex PCR, size selection and purification. Libraries were sequenced on an Illumina HiSeq2000 using paired-end 100 bp reads. The study's own analysis went as follows. Reads were processed with SOAPnuke, discarding reads with adapters, uncalled bases, mean Phred below 15, or no exact constant-primer or identifier match. High-quality paired reads were merged with COPE v1.2.5. Each unique nucleotide sequence was defined as a clonotype, and clonotypes were aligned to IMGT TRB V, D and J references with MiTCR v1.1. Only V-J combinations with frequency above 0.0001 were analysed, covering 99% to 99.2% of repertoires. A TCR clonal expansion and chaos score per V-J combination was defined as the ratio of F50 clonal expansion to chaos observed in the TCRdist matrix. Welch's t-statistics and random forest were used to reduce features to some 13 V-J combinations, which were fed into a naive Bayes classifier. The Morisita-Horn index was used to measure how similar the thyroid and blood repertoires were. TCRdb reprocessing: public reads trimmed at Q25 with fastp, clones called with MiXCR, in-frame beta chains kept. For every CDR3 protein sequence, its rows merge into one entry that carries the most common genes and DNA. TCRdb assigned the V and J calls; the authors' analysis was not used. This sample holds 300,000 or so distinct CDR3 sequences; roughly 16% were observed only once. About 12% of the sample belongs to the ten largest clones.

The rearranged segments are TRBV6-5 and TRBJ1-3, with no reliable assignment of the D segment. The sample taken for sequencing was peripheral blood. The receptor's source is an adult man with Graves' ophthalmopathy. The CDR3 protein: CASSPSVLTGNTIYF. The nucleotide sequence is given as TGTGCCAGCAGCCCAAGCGTACTGACTGGAAACACCATATATTTT.